This is a list of T cell receptor beta chains from one sample in a study of T cell responses to AZD1222 COVID-19 vaccine. Assay used: immunoSEQ multiplex PCR; TCRdb lists only in-frame clones, some missing. The sample contains 60,000 to 100,000 clones, under 95% of which appear only once. The sample in question was peripheral blood, obtained on day 0 of MenACWY control vaccination. Receptor source: an adult in good health. Each CDR3 is given with its conserved first and last residue. Each record gives: D gene, clone size, J gene, V gene, CDR3 protein, CDR3 DNA. The D gene is left open where the match is weak. Size is stated for part of the rows, as once, few or many counts, or as a class when the clone is expanded.

D gene: TRBD2
clone size: -
J gene: TRBJ2-7
V gene: TRBV6-5
CDR3 protein: CASSYSTAGEGYEQYF
CDR3 DNA: TGTGCCAGCAGTTACTCGACGGCGGGAGAAGGGTACGAGCAGTACTTC

D gene: -
clone size: -
J gene: TRBJ2-1
V gene: TRBV4-1
CDR3 protein: CASSQDNYNEQFF
CDR3 DNA: TGCGCCAGCAGCCAGGATAATTACAATGAGCAGTTCTTC

D gene: -
clone size: -
J gene: TRBJ2-1
V gene: TRBV19
CDR3 protein: CASSIDSTGLEQFF
CDR3 DNA: TGTGCCAGTAGTATAGATTCTACAGGATTAGAGCAGTTCTTC

D gene: TRBD1
clone size: -
J gene: TRBJ2-6
V gene: TRBV27
CDR3 protein: CASSSTGAGANVLTF
CDR3 DNA: TGTGCCAGCAGTTCAACAGGGGCTGGGGCCAACGTCCTGACTTTC

D gene: TRBD2
clone size: -
J gene: TRBJ2-1
V gene: TRBV29-1
CDR3 protein: CSVDRLAGANEQFF
CDR3 DNA: TGCAGCGTTGATAGGCTAGCGGGAGCCAATGAGCAGTTCTTC

D gene: -
clone size: once
J gene: TRBJ1-5
V gene: TRBV10-3
CDR3 protein: CAISESIGGNHQPQHF
CDR3 DNA: TGTGCCATCAGTGAGTCGATCGGGGGGAACCATCAGCCCCAGCATTTT

D gene: TRBD1
clone size: -
J gene: TRBJ1-3
V gene: TRBV28
CDR3 protein: CASSLDRRNTIYF
CDR3 DNA: TGTGCCAGCAGTTTGGACAGGAGAAACACCATATATTTT

D gene: TRBD1
clone size: -
J gene: TRBJ2-7
V gene: TRBV13
CDR3 protein: CASSLGQGYEQYF
CDR3 DNA: TGTGCCAGCAGCCTCGGACAGGGGTACGAGCAGTACTTC

D gene: -
clone size: -
J gene: TRBJ2-3
V gene: TRBV7-2
CDR3 protein: CASRPPPHGAGDTQYF
CDR3 DNA: TGTGCCAGCAGACCGCCGCCTCACGGGGCGGGAGATACGCAGTATTTT

D gene: -
clone size: -
J gene: TRBJ1-1
V gene: TRBV19
CDR3 protein: CASSVLGEAFF
CDR3 DNA: TGTGCCAGTAGTGTGTTGGGTGAAGCTTTCTTT

D gene: TRBD1
clone size: -
J gene: TRBJ2-6
V gene: TRBV10-3
CDR3 protein: CAIPGQPISGANVLTF
CDR3 DNA: TGTGCCATCCCGGGACAGCCTATCTCTGGGGCCAACGTCCTGACTTTC

D gene: -
clone size: once
J gene: TRBJ1-5
V gene: TRBV28
CDR3 protein: CASSSGGTERPQHF
CDR3 DNA: TGTGCCAGCAGTTCCGGAGGTACCGAGCGACCCCAGCATTTT

D gene: -
clone size: -
J gene: TRBJ1-1
V gene: TRBV7-9
CDR3 protein: CASSSMGTEAFF
CDR3 DNA: TGTGCCAGCAGCTCGATGGGCACTGAAGCTTTCTTT

D gene: -
clone size: -
J gene: TRBJ1-2
V gene: TRBV21-1
CDR3 protein: CASRPQWDRHRLNYGYTF
CDR3 DNA: TGTGCCAGCAGACCCCAATGGGACAGACATAGACTAAACTATGGCTACACCTTC

D gene: -
clone size: -
J gene: TRBJ2-5
V gene: TRBV25-1
CDR3 protein: CASSEVGRETQYF
CDR3 DNA: TGTGCCAGCAGTGAGGTAGGGCGAGAGACCCAGTACTTC

D gene: -
clone size: -
J gene: TRBJ1-1
V gene: TRBV19
CDR3 protein: CASSIGRVITEAFF
CDR3 DNA: TGTGCCAGTAGTATTGGAAGGGTGATTACTGAAGCTTTCTTT

D gene: -
clone size: -
J gene: TRBJ2-2
V gene: TRBV10-3
CDR3 protein: CAISESWGNTGELFF
CDR3 DNA: TGTGCCATCAGTGAGTCTTGGGGGAACACCGGGGAGCTGTTTTTT

D gene: -
clone size: -
J gene: TRBJ1-2
V gene: TRBV2
CDR3 protein: CASSDREPYGYTF
CDR3 DNA: TGTGCCAGCAGTGACAGGGAGCCCTATGGCTACACCTTC

D gene: TRBD1
clone size: -
J gene: TRBJ1-5
V gene: TRBV2
CDR3 protein: CASSHDRGQGQPQHF
CDR3 DNA: TGTGCCAGCAGTCATGACAGGGGGCAAGGTCAGCCCCAGCATTTT

D gene: -
clone size: -
J gene: TRBJ1-2
V gene: TRBV19
CDR3 protein: CASNIEGPYGYTF
CDR3 DNA: TGTGCCAGTAATATTGAGGGTCCCTATGGCTACACCTTC

D gene: -
clone size: -
J gene: TRBJ2-5
V gene: TRBV11-3
CDR3 protein: CASSLDGQETQYF
CDR3 DNA: TGTGCCAGCAGCTTAGACGGTCAAGAGACCCAGTACTTC

D gene: -
clone size: -
J gene: TRBJ1-4
V gene: TRBV19
CDR3 protein: CASSILSGSTNEKLFF
CDR3 DNA: TGTGCCAGTAGCATCTTAAGCGGGTCAACTAATGAAAAACTGTTTTTT

D gene: -
clone size: -
J gene: TRBJ2-7
V gene: TRBV5-5
CDR3 protein: CASSLLRGYEQYF
CDR3 DNA: TGTGCCAGCAGCTTGCTCAGGGGATACGAGCAGTACTTC